Following are 22 T cell receptor beta chains from one sample sequenced in a study of identical twins (dated by TCRdb to 2016 to 2017). Receptor amplification or capture employed 5' RACE. The sequencer listed for this sample is Illumina HiSeq 2000. TCRdb reworked the public reads: Q25 trimming with fastp, MiXCR clone assembly, productive beta chains retained. Each CDR3 protein appears once, grouped with its most common genes and DNA. The sample has 120,000 to 150,000 distinct CDR3 sequences on record, around 3.6% of them singletons. More than 7% of the sample belongs to the ten largest clones. Sequencing used memory T cells sorted from blood. The sample's cell subset or site label is to be understood as: CD45RO+ enriched T cells. The source of these receptors is a man aged 18 to 29 in good health.

The table lists this clonotype with many counts. The chain links TRBV5-1 to TRBJ2-3, with TRBD2 identical over 11 bases. The germline gives CDR1 SGHRS, CDR2 YFSETQ. J was trimmed by 4 bases and V by 1 base; bases with no gene match: 5. The CDR3 spans 16 residues. The CDR3: CASSLTSGSLADTQYF. DNA of the CDR3: TGCGCCAGCAGCTTGACTAGCGGGAGTCTAGCAGATACGCAGTATTTT.

Many counts were recorded for this clonotype. The rearrangement joins TRBV5-6 to TRBJ2-5, with a tentative D call TRBD2 (5 bases). This CDR3 comprises 15 residues. Germline lookup yields CDR1 SGHDT and CDR2 YYEEEE. Deletions cut 1 base from V and 5 bases from J, with 15 bases between. CDR3 region: CASSLLGRSGETQYF. CDR3 in DNA: TGTGCCAGCAGCTTGCTAGGGCGGTCGGGGGAGACCCAGTACTTC.

This clonotype has a count of ten or more. The rearrangement links TRBV6-2 or TRBV6-3 to TRBJ2-7; TRBD1 agrees at 7 bases. After removal of 5 bases from V and 3 bases from J, the junction contained 7 bases not matched to a gene. The CDR3 is made up of 14 amino acids. Germline V gene lookup returns CDR1 MNHEY and CDR2 SVGEGT. DNA for the CDR3: TGTGCCAGCAGTCGCCGACAGGGCCTCTACGAGCAGTACGTC. Translated: CASSRRQGLYEQYV.

In this sample, this clonotype turned up many times. The J gene is TRBJ2-2, the V gene TRBV5-1; 8 positions agree with TRBD2. The germline V gene has CDR1 SGHRS and CDR2 YFSETQ. The junction had 5 bases not matched to a gene; V was cut back by 0 bases and J by 7 bases. The CDR3 has 15 amino acids. The CDR3 sequence is CASSLAKGTSGELFF. The CDR3, as DNA: TGCGCCAGCAGCTTGGCCAAGGGGACTAGCGGGGAGCTGTTTTTT. Based on the CDR3 plus reference TRBV5-1 and TRBJ2-2, the full variable domain is KAGVTQTPRYLIKTRGQQVTLSCSPISGHRSVSWYQQTPGQGLQFLFEYFSETQRNKGNFPGRFSGRQFSNSRSEMNVSTLELGDSALYLCASSLAKGTSGELFFGEGSRLTVL.

This clonotype was seen ten or more times. Here the CDR3 reads CASSPSGELFF. CDR3 in DNA: TGTGCCAGCAGTCCTTCCGGGGAGCTGTTTTTT. The V call is TRBV12-3 or TRBV12-4, the J call TRBJ2-2, with D hard to call. V was cut by 5 bases and J by 6 bases, with 4 bases left in between. This CDR3 spans 11 amino acids.

At least ten counts were recorded for this clonotype. The chain combines TRBV4-1 with TRBJ1-1; no reliable D call. V dropped 0 bases and J dropped 0 bases, with 11 bases sitting between them. In germline, CDR1 is MGHRA, CDR2 YSYEKL. The CDR3 totals 16 residues. CDR3 region: CASSQEIRGVNTEAFF. The CDR3 region has the DNA TGCGCCAGCAGCCAAGAAATCCGGGGAGTGAACACTGAAGCTTTCTTT.

This clonotype showed up many times. The genes are TRBV4-3 and TRBJ1-3; D remains ambiguous. V lost 4 bases to trimming and J lost 0 bases, with 16 bases between them. This CDR3 region has 17 residues. Per germline, CDR1 LGHNA and CDR2 YSLEER. The chain's CDR3 is CASSPALRTGSGNTIYF. CDR3 coding DNA: TGCGCCAGCAGCCCGGCTCTTCGGACTGGCTCTGGAAACACCATATATTTT.

The rearrangement links TRBV20-1 to TRBJ1-1; TRBD1 is a possible D gene (6 bases). The CDR3 sequence is 13 residues long. With 4 bases removed from V and 7 bases from J, the gap between germline ends came to 16 bases. The germline gives CDR1 DFQATT, CDR2 SNEGSKA (reference sequence). The CDR3 here is CSATLGGAIEAFF. CDR3 nucleotides: TGCAGTGCTACCTTAGGGGGGGCGATTGAAGCTTTCTTT.

This clonotype was detected many times. This chain joins TRBV2 and TRBJ2-1, with D possibly called TRBD1 or TRBD2 (6 bases each). This CDR3 is 18 amino acids long. Germline V gives CDR1 SNHLY, CDR2 FYNNEI. Trimming shortened V by 7 bases and J by 3 bases, and 25 bases separated the two germline ends. CDR3 DNA sequence: TGTGCCAGCACCTCTCAAGGGGCCGGCGGGACACGCTACAATGAGCAGTTCTTC. Protein: CASTSQGAGGTRYNEQFF. The entire variable domain, with the rest obtained from reference TRBV2 and TRBJ2-1, is as follows: EPEVTQTPSHQVTQMGQEVILRCVPISNHLYFYWYRQILGQKVEFLVSFYNNEISEKSEIFDDQFSVERPDGSNFTLKIRSTKLEDSAMYFCASTSQGAGGTRYNEQFFGPGTRLTVL.

Here the CDR3 reads CASSLDRGGTDTQYF. The CDR3 bases are TGCGCCAGCAGCCTCGACAGGGGCGGCACAGATACGCAGTATTTT. This chain joins TRBV5-1 and TRBJ2-3; the match to TRBD1 covers 8 bases. V shed 4 bases and J 1 base; nucleotides not matched to a gene: 5. The CDR3 totals 15 residues. From germline, CDR1 is SGHRS and CDR2 YFSETQ.

Points on this clonotype: A much larger clonotype is one base distant, so this may be a read error. The gene calls are TRBV19 and TRBJ2-1, with 14 bases aligning to TRBD2. V shed 5 bases and J 8 bases; nucleotides not matched to a gene: 17. CDR1 LNHDA and CDR2 SQIVND come from the germline V gene (reference sequence). The CDR3 consists of 19 residues. The CDR3 sequence: CASSGRTSGRTQVLDEQFF. The CDR3 nucleotides read TGTGCCAGTAGTGGTCGGACTAGCGGGAGGACCCAGGTTCTCGATGAGCAGTTCTTC.

At least ten counts were recorded for this clonotype. The chain employs TRBV7-9 and TRBJ2-7; 12 bases line up with TRBD2. CDR3 length: 15 amino acids. J lost 7 bases, V lost 10 bases, and 14 bases had no gene match. Germline CDR1 reads SEHNR; CDR2 reads FQNEAQ (reference sequence). The CDR3 sequence: CATEMGGLAGGEQYF. The CDR3 bases are TGTGCCACTGAAATGGGGGGACTAGCGGGCGGAGAGCAGTACTTC.

This clonotype was seen more than once but under ten times. This chain joins TRBV20-1 and TRBJ2-1; D is perhaps TRBD2 (5 bases). Germline loops: CDR1 DFQATT, CDR2 SNEGSKA (reference sequence). The CDR3 is made up of 12 amino acids. Trimming cost V 6 bases and J 8 bases, with 14 bases left between them. In nucleotides, the CDR3 is TGCAGTGCCCTGGGCCCCGGGGATGAGCAGTTCTTC. It codes for CSALGPGDEQFF.

This clonotype was seen at least ten times. The CDR3 sequence: CASSPRGDGTDTQYF. CDR3 in DNA: TGTGCCAGCAGCCCCCGAGGAGACGGCACAGATACGCAGTATTTT. The chain has TRBV9 and TRBJ2-3; D ambiguous. CDR1 and CDR2 from the germline V gene are SGDLS and YYNGEE. The CDR3 consists of 15 residues. Deletions cut 4 bases from V and 1 base from J, with 13 bases between.

This clonotype appeared many times. The CDR3 reads CASSEQPTSYEQYV. Written as DNA, the CDR3 is TGCGCCAGCAGCGAACAGCCTACGTCCTACGAGCAGTACGTC. The rearrangement joins TRBV5-1 to TRBJ2-7; D uncertain. V was trimmed by 4 bases and J by 1 base, leaving 12 bases between them. The CDR3 loop spans 14 amino acids. CDR1 SGHRS and CDR2 YFSETQ come from the germline V gene.

With regard to this clonotype: A single base separates this from a much larger clone, so it may be a read error. This is likely a read error, given that the CDR3 carries no conserved phenylalanine or tryptophan at its end. The chain employs TRBV30 and TRBJ2-7; 10 nucleotides align to TRBD2. Germline V lookup: CDR1 GTSNPN, CDR2 SVGIG (reference sequence). V gave up 2 bases and J gave up 3 bases; unmatched junction bases: 7. The length of the CDR3 is 15 residues. CDR3 nucleotide sequence: TGTGCCTGGAGTCAACCGGGACTAGCGCACTACGAGCAGTACCTC. This sequence encodes CAWSQPGLAHYEQYL.

This clonotype has at least ten counts. V gene TRBV4-3 combines with J gene TRBJ2-1, with D unclear. Per germline, CDR1 LGHNA and CDR2 YSLEER. Trimming removed 6 bases at V and 11 bases at J, with 8 bases between. The CDR3 contains 10 residues. For the CDR3, the DNA is TGCGCCAGCAGTAGTTTCAAGCAGTTCTTC. Protein sequence: CASSSFKQFF.

This clonotype was recorded many times. The chain links TRBV20-1 to TRBJ2-4; D ambiguous. The CDR3 loop spans 13 amino acids. Trimming cost V 1 base and J 9 bases, with 13 bases left between them. The germline V gene has CDR1 DFQATT and CDR2 SNEGSKA (reference sequence). This chain's CDR3 is CSARGPSEIIQYF. CDR3 bases: TGCAGTGCTAGAGGGCCGAGCGAAATCATTCAGTACTTC.

This clonotype was seen repeatedly, ten times or more. J is TRBJ2-3 and V is TRBV5-6; TRBD1 aligns across 7 bases. The CDR3 has 18 residues. Trimming at V came to 6 bases and at J to 4 bases, leaving 20 bases not matched to a gene. Germline-derived CDR1 and CDR2 are SGHDT and YYEEEE. CDR3 sequence reads: CASKGVWSARGFPDTQYF. The CDR3 bases are TGTGCCAGCAAGGGGGTGTGGTCGGCCAGGGGGTTTCCAGATACGCAGTATTTT.

Note on this clonotype: This could be a read error, since a much larger clone is one nucleotide away. The chain is built from TRBV5-6 and TRBJ2-1; 7 nucleotides line up with TRBD2. J gave up 9 bases and V 4 bases, and 7 bases lay outside the gene matches. From germline, CDR1 is SGHDT and CDR2 YYEEEE. The CDR3 runs 13 residues. The CDR3 DNA is TGTGCCAGCAGCCAAACTGGGAGGGGTGAGCAGTTCTTC. It is translated as CASSQTGRGEQFF.

This clonotype was counted many times. The chain links TRBV24-1 to TRBJ2-3; D gene ambiguous. Trimming removed 7 bases at V and 6 bases at J, with 16 bases between. The CDR3 is made up of 14 amino acids. Germline-derived CDR1 and CDR2 are KGHDR and SFDVKD. CDR3 region: CATSDPPLADTQYF. The CDR3 region has the DNA TGTGCCACCAGCGATCCCCCATTGGCGGATACGCAGTATTTT.

This clonotype was picked up many times. The gene calls are TRBV7-2 and TRBJ1-2, with 7 bases that match TRBD1. V shed 1 base and J 2 bases; nucleotides not matched to a gene: 1. The CDR3 has 14 residues. In germline, CDR1 is SGHTA, CDR2 FQGNSA. CDR3 in amino acids: CASSLEQGNYGYTF. The CDR3 nucleotides read TGTGCCAGCAGCTTAGAACAGGGGAACTATGGCTACACCTTC.